The next 18 T cell receptor beta chains were all read from a single sample in a study of blood T cell repertoires in COVID-19 (dated by TCRdb to the early 2020s). Library method: the immunoSEQ multiplex PCR assay. TCRdb re-hosts the immuneACCESS table, in-frame sequences only. Its copies lack some clones; in the studies checked, an unresolved V gene accounts for under half of them, and the cause for the rest is not known. This sample lists tens of thousands of clones; 80% to 90% were detected once. The ten largest make up roughly 1.3% of the sample. The material sequenced was peripheral blood. Source of these receptors: a man between 60 and 70 years old with acute or convalescent COVID-19.

This sequence joins TRBV6-5 and TRBJ1-1; D may be TRBD1 (5 bases). Trimming took 8 bases from V and 7 from J, leaving 23 bases between them. There are 15 residues in the CDR3. CDR1 MNHEY and CDR2 SVGAGI come from the germline V gene. CDR3 sequence reads: CASSQGFVLGNEAFF. CDR3 bases: TGTGCCAGCTCTCAGGGTTTCGTTTTGGGGAATGAAGCTTTCTTT.

The chain has TRBV10-3 and TRBJ2-3; TRBD2 is a possible D gene (6 bases). Germline V CDR1 and CDR2: ENHRY, SYGVKD. V lost 4 bases and J lost 1, with 9 bases in between. The CDR3 is 14 amino acids. The CDR3 here is CAISGSSGTDTQYF. In DNA, the CDR3 is TGTGCCATCAGTGGCTCTAGCGGCACAGATACGCAGTATTTT.

This chain joins TRBV10-2 and TRBJ2-1; 7 bases match TRBD1. The CDR3 is 19 amino acids. Looked up from germline, CDR1 is WSHSY and CDR2 is SAAADI. The junction had 16 bases not matched to a gene; V was cut back by 5 bases and J by 0 bases. The CDR3 region is CASSLPRSGTDLSYNEQFF. CDR3 coding DNA: TGCGCCAGCAGTCTCCCGCGGTCGGGGACAGACCTCTCCTACAATGAGCAGTTCTTC.

The V and J genes are TRBV18 and TRBJ2-4, with D maybe TRBD2 (5 bases). Trimming cost V 3 bases and J 6 bases, with 12 bases left between them. This CDR3 contains 14 residues. The germline V gene has CDR1 KGHSH and CDR2 LQKENI. CDR3 sequence reads: CASSPLLDLNIQYF. In nucleotides, the CDR3 is TGTGCCAGCTCACCTCTACTAGACCTAAACATTCAGTACTTC.

V gene TRBV27 combines with J gene TRBJ2-5; maybe TRBD2 (5 bases). This CDR3 region has 14 residues. Germline assignment: CDR1 MNHEY and CDR2 SMNVEV (reference sequence). V lost 5 bases to trimming and J lost 6 bases, with 16 bases between them. For the CDR3, the DNA is TGTGCCAGCAGTCCCCTAGGTGGGGAGAAGACCCAGTACTTC. Translation gives CASSPLGGEKTQYF.

The CDR3 loop reads CASSHRTISTRRVETQYF. The DNA for the CDR3 is TGCGCCAGCAGCCATCGGACCATAAGCACTAGAAGGGTAGAGACCCAGTACTTC. V gene TRBV5-1 combines with J gene TRBJ2-5; a possible D gene is TRBD2 (5 bases). Germline values: CDR1 SGHRS, CDR2 YFSETQ. This CDR3 has 18 residues. Trimming pared 4 bases from V and 4 bases from J, leaving 26 bases between.

This chain joins TRBV4-1 and TRBJ2-5; unclear D gene. Trimming stripped 2 bases from V and 2 bases from J, with 9 bases between. Germline CDR1 and CDR2: MGHRA and YSYEKL. The CDR3 has 14 amino acids. The CDR3 nucleotides are TGCGCCAGCAGCCAACGGTCTTGGCAAGAGACCCAGTACTTC. Its protein product is CASSQRSWQETQYF.

The V and J genes are TRBV14 and TRBJ1-4, with D perhaps matching TRBD1 (5 bases). Germline-derived CDR1 and CDR2 are SGHDN and FVKESK. This CDR3 has 13 amino acids. V lost 1 base and J 8 bases, leaving 8 bases between the germline ends. CDR3 DNA sequence: TGTGCCAGCAGCCAAGTCCCAGGGGAAAAACTGTTTTTT. It translates to CASSQVPGEKLFF.

This clone appeared a single time. This chain joins TRBV19 and TRBJ1-2, with TRBD1 identical over 9 bases. Germline lookup yields CDR1 LNHDA and CDR2 SQIVND (reference sequence). The length of the CDR3 is 18 residues. The trim removed 6 bases at V and 0 bases at J, leaving 14 bases unmatched. CDR3: CASSFAPGQGRANYGYTF. The CDR3 nucleotides read TGTGCCAGTAGCTTTGCACCGGGACAGGGACGAGCTAACTATGGCTACACCTTC. Complete variable domain (other parts from reference TRBV19 and TRBJ1-2): DGGITQSPKYLFRKEGQNVTLSCEQNLNHDAMYWYRQDPGQGLRLIYYSQIVNDFQKGDIAEGYSVSREKKESFPLTVTSAQKNPTAFYLCASSFAPGQGRANYGYTFGSGTRLTVV.

This clone appeared a few times. This chain joins TRBV5-6 and TRBJ2-3; D is perhaps TRBD1 (5 bases). CDR3 length: 13 amino acids. The germline gives CDR1 SGHDT, CDR2 YYEEEE. V dropped 4 bases and J dropped 6 bases, with 12 bases sitting between them. In DNA form, the CDR3 reads TGTGCCAGCAGCAGCCTGACAGATGATACGCAGTATTTT. It yields the protein CASSSLTDDTQYF. Based on the CDR3 plus reference TRBV5-6 and TRBJ2-3, the full variable domain is DAGVTQSPTHLIKTRGQQVTLRCSPKSGHDTVSWYQQALGQGPQFIFQYYEEEERQRGNFPDRFSGHQFPNYSSELNVNALLLGDSALYLCASSSLTDDTQYFGPGTRLTVL.

The V and J genes are TRBV5-1 and TRBJ2-7; D is possibly TRBD2 (6 bases). This CDR3 has 13 amino acids. Looked up from germline, CDR1 is SGHRS and CDR2 is YFSETQ. The germline V and J ends were trimmed by 4 bases and 2 bases, with 10 bases remaining between them. CDR3 protein: CASSPGTPYEQYF. As DNA, the CDR3 is TGCGCCAGCAGCCCTGGGACTCCCTACGAGCAGTACTTC.

V usage is TRBV7-8 and J usage is TRBJ2-7; TRBD1 agrees at 10 bases. The J segment lost 2 bases and the V segment lost 3 bases, leaving 1 base of the junction unmatched. The CDR3 spans 14 residues. CDR1 is SGHVS, CDR2 FQNEAQ, per germline. The CDR3 nucleotides are TGTGCCAGCAGCTTGGGACAGGGGACCTACGAGCAGTACTTC. Protein sequence: CASSLGQGTYEQYF.

This chain links TRBV6-1 with TRBJ1-4; 7 bases are a match to TRBD1. This CDR3 has 15 amino acids. Germline V gives CDR1 MNHNS, CDR2 SASEGT. V shed 1 base, J shed 8 bases, and the junction held 7 bases outside the gene matches. The CDR3 spells CASSEGQGGREKLFF. CDR3 in DNA: TGTGCCAGCAGTGAAGGACAGGGAGGACGAGAAAAACTGTTTTTT.

The genes are TRBV6-5 and TRBJ2-7, with D perhaps TRBD1 (6 bases). V lost 2 bases, J lost 3 bases, and 8 bases lay in between. CDR3 length: 13 amino acids. Looked up from germline, CDR1 is MNHEY and CDR2 is SVGAGI. CDR3 coding DNA: TGTGCCAGCAGTTACAACAGGGACTACGAGCAGTACTTC. Its protein product is CASSYNRDYEQYF.

This clone was seen a handful of times. The chain links TRBV20-1 to TRBJ1-2; 12 bases are shared with TRBD1. V shed 3 bases and J 2 bases; nucleotides not matched to a gene: 13. The CDR3 sequence is 18 residues long. CDR1 and CDR2 (germline): DFQATT, SNEGSKA (reference sequence). This chain's CDR3 is CSASEGGQGARRNYGYTF. The CDR3 nucleotides are TGCAGTGCTAGTGAAGGGGGACAGGGGGCAAGAAGAAACTATGGCTACACCTTC.

This clone has just a few counts. This chain connects TRBV19 to TRBJ1-2; 9 bases align to TRBD1. The germline V gene has CDR1 LNHDA and CDR2 SQIVND (reference sequence). This CDR3 contains 14 residues. The ends lost 6 bases at V and 6 bases at J; junction bases unmatched: 8. Written as DNA, the CDR3 is TGTGCCAGTAGGAACAGGGGGCGAGAGGATGGCTACACCTTC. Its translation: CASRNRGREDGYTF.

The rearrangement joins TRBV6-4 to TRBJ2-5; TRBD2 is a possible D gene (5 bases). From germline, CDR1 is MRHNA and CDR2 SNTAGT. The CDR3 consists of 15 residues. V was cut by 5 bases and J by 5 bases, with 18 bases left in between. This CDR3 is CASSPASGSMETQYF. The CDR3 DNA follows: TGTGCCAGCAGTCCAGCCAGCGGCAGCATGGAGACCCAGTACTTC.

There are a few counts of this clone. The rearrangement joins TRBV2 to TRBJ2-3; 7 nucleotides align to TRBD1. The CDR3 extends over 14 amino acids. The germline V gene encodes CDR1 SNHLY and CDR2 FYNNEI. V dropped 1 base and J dropped 4; count of bases not matched to a gene: 2. The CDR3 reads CASSEEGAADTQYF. The CDR3 nucleotides are TGTGCCAGCAGTGAAGAGGGGGCCGCAGATACGCAGTATTTT.